This passage covers 8 T cell receptor beta chains from one sample sequenced in a study of CD8+CD57+ T cells in acquired aplastic anemia. TCR beta VDJ and CDR3 profiles were obtained from a genomic DNA template. TCRdb called the reads again in MiXCR, with one record for every CDR3 protein. The table has around 200,000 distinct CDR3 sequences, about 50% seen once. Individuals selected for sequencing had exhibited CD8+CD57+ cell expansion on flow cytometry. Source material: sorted CD4+, CD8+, or CD8+CD57+ T cells (not recorded which) from PBMCs. These receptors were taken from a human donor with aplastic anemia.

This chain links TRBV19 with TRBJ2-2; TRBD1 aligns across 7 bases. The junction had 9 bases not matched to a gene; V was cut back by 5 bases and J by 0 bases. The CDR3 spans 17 residues. Germline CDR1 reads LNHDA; CDR2 reads SQIVND (reference sequence). The CDR3 bases are TGTGCCAGTAGTGCCCAGATGACAGGGCCGAACACCGGGGAGCTGTTTTTT. Its translation: CASSAQMTGPNTGELFF.

This clonotype was picked up many times. The chain recombines TRBV6-4 with TRBJ2-1, with a possible D match to TRBD2 (6 bases). The CDR3 spans 13 residues. V lost 4 bases, J lost 10 bases, and 14 bases lay in between. Germline V lookup: CDR1 MRHNA, CDR2 SNTAGT. CDR3 DNA sequence: TGTGCCAGCAGTGTGGTTGGCGGGGCCGAGCAGTTCTTC. As protein: CASSVVGGAEQFF.

This clonotype was picked up many times. This CDR3 is CASSIDIGNRNWHF. The CDR3 DNA reads as TGTGCCAGTAGTATAGATATCGGGAACCGGAACTGGCATTTT. The rearrangement uses TRBV19 and TRBJ1-5; D is unclear. Trimming removed 0 bases at V and 15 bases at J, with 18 bases between. The germline V gene encodes CDR1 LNHDA and CDR2 SQIVND (reference sequence). The CDR3 has 14 residues.

This rearrangement joins TRBV7-2 to TRBJ2-7; the D gene is possibly TRBD2 (6 bases). V shed 10 bases and J shed 6 bases, with 16 bases lying between them. The germline V gene encodes CDR1 SGHTA and CDR2 FQGNSA. This CDR3 is 12 amino acids long. This chain's CDR3 is CAITGLLGEQYF. CDR3 nucleotides: TGTGCCATAACGGGACTCCTGGGCGAGCAGTACTTC.

The chain is built from TRBV7-2 and TRBJ1-5, with D perhaps TRBD1 (5 bases). Germline CDR1 and CDR2: SGHTA and FQGNSA. The CDR3 has 15 amino acids. The V end was cut by 5 bases, the J end by 2 bases, with 13 bases between. DNA of the CDR3: TGTGCCAGCAGCCAGCGGGGACGAGGCAATCAGCCCCAGCATTTT. Amino acid sequence: CASSQRGRGNQPQHF.

This clonotype appeared many times. The chain combines TRBV5-1 with TRBJ2-5, with 8 bases that match TRBD1. Per germline, CDR1 SGHRS and CDR2 YFSETQ. V lost 5 bases and J lost 3; bases outside the gene matches: 6. The CDR3 extends over 14 amino acids. The CDR3 nucleotides read TGCGCCAGCAGTTTCGGACAGGGAGAAGAGACCCAGTACTTC. It codes for CASSFGQGEETQYF.

On this clonotype itself: One base away lies a much larger clone, so this may be a sequencing read error. The chain joins TRBV10-3 to TRBJ1-6; D is ambiguous. The CDR3 length is 14 residues. V shed 6 bases and J shed 13 bases, with 19 bases lying between them. In germline, CDR1 is ENHRY, CDR2 SYGVKD. The DNA for the CDR3 is TGTGCCATCAGCCCCCCCCTCGACGGGAGGCCCCTCCACTTT. Its protein product is CAISPPLDGRPLHF.

This chain joins TRBV10-1 and TRBJ1-3, with D perhaps TRBD1 (6 bases). Trimming cost V 10 bases and J 0 bases, with 19 bases left between them. The CDR3 has 16 residues. Germline V CDR1 and CDR2: WNHNN, SYGVQD (reference sequence). This CDR3 is CATPDRPGSSGNTIYF. The CDR3, as DNA: TGCGCCACCCCCGACAGGCCTGGAAGCTCTGGAAACACCATATATTTT.